The clone carrying this TCR beta chain was seen only a few times. The assay was immunoSEQ multiplex PCR, and TCRdb's table has in-frame clones only and misses some. The sample gives under 65,000 clones, around 80% of which show up once; approximately 19% is in the top ten. This sample was included in a study of a mutant IDH1 vaccine in newly diagnosed glioma. Study information: It was radiotherapy, temozolomide, or both that patients received previously, with most receiving both.

The germline V gene has CDR1 MDHEN and CDR2 SYDVKM. The CDR3 is 12 amino acids. Trimming removed 6 bases at V and 4 bases at J, with 10 bases between. Regarding time point: baseline, week 1 (first vaccination visit). The treatment: pre-vaccination baseline after standard-of-care therapy. The donors had new WHO grade 3 or 4 astrocytomas; these were IDH1-mutant and ATRX-lost. Specimen: PBMCs, collected from a glioma patient treated with radiotherapy, temozolomide or both. The receptor was derived from a man younger than 30 with glioma. The V call is TRBV28, the J call TRBJ2-7; D not certain. CDR3 region: CASSSIVYEQYF. CDR3 DNA: TGTGCCAGCAGCTCAATAGTTTACGAGCAGTACTTC. Supplemented by reference TRBV28 and TRBJ2-7, the full variable domain reads DVKVTQSSRYLVKRTGEKVFLECVQDMDHENMFWYRQDPGLGLRLIYFSYDVKMKEKGDIPEGYSVSREKKERFSLILESASTNQTSMYLCASSSIVYEQYFGPGTRLTVT.